A selection of T cell receptor beta chains follows, all from one sample in a study of blood T cell repertoires in COVID-19. Data came from immunoSEQ multiplex PCR; TCRdb stores just in-frame clones and leaves some out. This table holds under 250,000 clones, 84% found once. Sequencing was done on a sample of peripheral blood. The receptors stem from a human donor in a cohort sampled during active COVID-19. Both conserved end residues are part of each CDR3. A D gene is named only where the DNA matches it firmly. Some rows have no size entry. The others give once, few or many, or a class for an expanded clone.

abundance: -; v_gene: TRBV24-1; j_gene: TRBJ1-3; d_gene: -; CDR3nt: TGTGCCACCAGTGATCCAGGTTCCCCCGGAAACACCATATATTTT; CDR3aa: CATSDPGSPGNTIYF
abundance: -; v_gene: TRBV5-6; j_gene: TRBJ1-4; d_gene: -; CDR3nt: TGTGCCAGCAGCTTGAGTGCGGGAAAACTGTTTTTT; CDR3aa: CASSLSAGKLFF
abundance: -; v_gene: TRBV7-8; j_gene: TRBJ2-7; d_gene: TRBD2; CDR3nt: TGTGCCAGCAGCTTAGGAATCCCCGGGACTATGCTCTACGAGCAGTACTTC; CDR3aa: CASSLGIPGTMLYEQYF
abundance: -; v_gene: TRBV7-9; j_gene: TRBJ2-5; d_gene: TRBD1; CDR3nt: TGTGCCAGCAGTTCAGGGGGCTTCGAGACCCAGTACTTC; CDR3aa: CASSSGGFETQYF
abundance: -; v_gene: TRBV10-2; j_gene: TRBJ2-6; d_gene: TRBD2; CDR3nt: TGCGCCAGCAAGTGGGAGGGGTTATCCTCTGGGGCCAACGTCCTGACTTTC; CDR3aa: CASKWEGLSSGANVLTF
abundance: once; v_gene: TRBV5-1; j_gene: TRBJ1-4; d_gene: -; CDR3nt: TGCGCCAGCAGCCGAGTAACGGCTAATGAAAAACTGTTTTTT; CDR3aa: CASSRVTANEKLFF
abundance: -; v_gene: TRBV6-5; j_gene: TRBJ1-5; d_gene: -; CDR3nt: TGTGCCAGCAGGAGGGTGGAGGGCAATCAGCCCCAGCATTTT; CDR3aa: CASRRVEGNQPQHF
abundance: -; v_gene: TRBV18; j_gene: TRBJ2-7; d_gene: TRBD1; CDR3nt: TGTGCCAGCTCACGCGACGGGACAGGGACCGAGCAGTACTTC; CDR3aa: CASSRDGTGTEQYF
abundance: many; v_gene: TRBV18; j_gene: TRBJ1-1; d_gene: TRBD1; CDR3nt: TGTGCCAGCTCACCAACGGGACAGGGGCTGAACACTGAAGCTTTCTTT; CDR3aa: CASSPTGQGLNTEAFF
abundance: -; v_gene: TRBV5-1; j_gene: TRBJ2-3; d_gene: TRBD1; CDR3nt: TGCGCCAGCAGCACCCGGGGACAGGGGAGGGATACGCAGTATTTT; CDR3aa: CASSTRGQGRDTQYF
abundance: -; v_gene: TRBV28; j_gene: TRBJ2-3; d_gene: TRBD2; CDR3nt: TGTGCCAGCCAGACGGGAGGGCCAGAGGATACGCAGTATTTT; CDR3aa: CASQTGGPEDTQYF
abundance: -; v_gene: TRBV7-9; j_gene: TRBJ2-2; d_gene: -; CDR3nt: TGTGCCAGCAGCTTCCTGATGGGGCCTCCGGACACCGGGGAGCTGTTTTTT; CDR3aa: CASSFLMGPPDTGELFF
abundance: -; v_gene: TRBV4-1; j_gene: TRBJ2-1; d_gene: TRBD2; CDR3nt: TGCGCCAGCAGCCAAAAAGGCGGCGGGAGGGCCGCTGAGCAGTTCTTC; CDR3aa: CASSQKGGGRAAEQFF